The 3 T cell receptor beta chains given below trace back to one sample, sequenced in a study of shared clonotypes between healthy human individuals (dated by TCRdb to 2020 to 2022). Library construction relied on the immunoSEQ multiplex PCR assay. TCRdb carries this immuneACCESS record with in-frame sequences only. Its versions omit some clonotypes, under half of them owing to an unresolved V gene in the studies checked, with the rest unexplained. The sample profile shows some 2,500,000 clones; roughly 93% of them were found once. The ten largest clones represent 0.35% to 0.45% of the sample. Sequencing input: naive CD4+ T cells from PBMCs. The cell subset or site label for this specimen denotes: CD45RA+ positively selected. All receptors derive from a man aged 18 to 29 in good health. Some clones in this sample may be carry-over from other donors' samples.

This clone was counted once. In the same sample, other DNA sequences code for this CDR3. The rearrangement links TRBV9 to TRBJ2-7, with TRBD1 matching over 7 bases. Germline CDR1 SGDLS, CDR2 YYNGEE. This CDR3 comprises 14 residues. V lost 4 bases and J lost 1; bases outside the gene matches: 5. For the CDR3, the DNA is TGTGCCAGCAGCCCCCGACAGGGTTCCTACGAGCAGTACTTC. This encodes CASSPRQGSYEQYF.

V is TRBV6-5 and J is TRBJ1-3; possible D gene TRBD1, 5 bases. Trimming took off 2 bases at V and 0 bases at J, with 8 bases between the two ends. Germline lookup yields CDR1 MNHEY and CDR2 SVGAGI. The CDR3 consists of 15 residues. The CDR3 is CASSYRRGSGNTIYF. As DNA, the CDR3 is TGTGCCAGCAGTTACCGGAGGGGCTCTGGAAACACCATATATTTT.

V usage is TRBV4-1 and J usage is TRBJ2-1, with 9 bases that match TRBD2. J gave up 5 bases and V 2 bases, and 7 bases lay outside the gene matches. This CDR3 comprises 16 residues. Per germline, CDR1 MGHRA and CDR2 YSYEKL. The CDR3: CASSQLREGLNNEQFF. In DNA form, the CDR3 reads TGCGCCAGCAGCCAACTGCGGGAGGGCCTTAACAATGAGCAGTTCTTC.